These T cell receptor beta chains were read from a single sample in a study of blood T cell repertoires in COVID-19. The data were produced by immunoSEQ multiplex PCR, yet TCRdb's version contains in-frame clones alone and is incomplete. The data show 45,000 to 60,000 clones, with 84% seen just once and under 15% held by the top ten. Input material: peripheral blood. All receptors come from a woman older than 75 with acute or convalescent COVID-19. CDR3s include the opening cysteine and the closing phenylalanine or tryptophan. The D gene is left open where the match is weak. Rows may omit the clone size; those that give it use once, few, many or a size class.

d_gene	v_gene	j_gene	abundance	CDR3aa	CDR3nt
-	TRBV3-1/TRBV3-2	TRBJ1-1	-	CASSQVPGGTEAFF	TGTGCCAGCAGCCAAGTCCCCGGGGGGACTGAAGCTTTCTTT
-	TRBV27	TRBJ2-3	once	CASSLGGAITDTQYF	TGTGCCAGCAGTTTGGGCGGGGCTATCACAGATACGCAGTATTTT
TRBD1	TRBV19	TRBJ1-5	-	CASDRGVNSNQPQHF	TGTGCCAGTGACAGGGGCGTTAATAGCAATCAGCCCCAGCATTTT
-	TRBV5-4	TRBJ1-1	-	CASSSKRTGDTEAFF	TGTGCCAGCAGCTCGAAACGGACGGGAGACACTGAAGCTTTCTTT
-	TRBV6-1	TRBJ1-5	once	CASSDRHSNQPQHF	TGTGCCAGCAGTGACAGACATAGCAATCAGCCCCAGCATTTT
-	TRBV10-3	TRBJ2-5	once	CAISESAATETQYF	TGTGCCATCAGTGAGTCTGCGGCAACAGAGACCCAGTACTTC
-	TRBV7-2	TRBJ1-5	-	CASSSGLSNQPQHF	TGTGCCAGCAGCTCTGGCCTTAGCAATCAGCCCCAGCATTTT
-	TRBV11-2	TRBJ1-2	-	CASSLERVLLF	TGTGCCAGCAGCTTAGAGAGGGTCCTCCTCTTC
TRBD1	TRBV7-6	TRBJ1-6	-	CASSLATGDVSPLHF	TGTGCCAGCAGCTTAGCAACAGGGGACGTTTCACCCCTCCACTTT
-	TRBV7-6	TRBJ2-5	-	CASSRLGGPQETQYF	TGTGCCAGCAGCCGACTCGGGGGGCCCCAAGAGACCCAGTACTTC
-	TRBV5-1	TRBJ1-2	-	CASSSQGRGYTF	TGCGCCAGCAGCTCCCAGGGAAGGGGCTACACCTTC
TRBD1	TRBV6-6	TRBJ2-7	once	CASSSAGTGGSYEQYF	TGTGCCAGCAGTTCGGCTGGGACAGGGGGCTCCTACGAGCAGTACTTC
TRBD1	TRBV7-6	TRBJ1-1	-	CASSQTTGGGTEAFF	TGTGCCAGCAGCCAAACAACAGGGGGGGGCACTGAAGCTTTCTTT
TRBD1	TRBV5-1	TRBJ1-1	-	CASSFQPGQGALTEAFF	TGCGCCAGCAGCTTTCAACCGGGACAGGGGGCGTTGACTGAAGCTTTCTTT
TRBD1	TRBV5-1	TRBJ1-2	-	CASSYTGDDYGYTF	TGCGCCAGCAGCTATACAGGGGACGACTATGGCTACACCTTC
-	TRBV14	TRBJ2-7	-	CASSQAWPLSYEQYF	TGTGCCAGCAGCCAAGCCTGGCCCTTGTCCTACGAGCAGTACTTC
-	TRBV6-4	TRBJ1-1	once	CASSADLLNTEAFF	TGTGCCAGCAGTGCCGACCTACTAAACACTGAAGCTTTCTTT
-	TRBV20-1	TRBJ2-5	-	CSASNAVHQETQYF	TGCAGTGCTAGTAACGCGGTACACCAAGAGACCCAGTACTTC
TRBD1	TRBV7-9	TRBJ2-1	once	CASSKSGDSSYNEQFF	TGTGCCAGCAGCAAAAGTGGGGACAGCTCCTACAATGAGCAGTTCTTC
-	TRBV5-8	TRBJ1-2	few	CASSLVGTGATGSRF	-
TRBD1	TRBV19	TRBJ1-1	-	CASPRADRARSTEAFF	TGTGCCAGCCCGCGGGCAGACAGGGCCCGATCCACTGAAGCTTTCTTT
TRBD1	TRBV5-1	TRBJ2-1	-	CASKNRGSSYNEQFF	TGCGCCAGCAAGAACAGGGGAAGCTCCTACAATGAGCAGTTCTTC
TRBD2	TRBV7-9	TRBJ2-3	-	CASSLERGGPFDTQYF	TGTGCCAGCAGCTTAGAGCGGGGGGGCCCTTTCGATACGCAGTATTTT
TRBD2	TRBV7-8	TRBJ2-3	-	CASSSGGTSLYTQYF	TGTGCCAGCAGCTCAGGAGGGACTAGTCTGTATACGCAGTATTTT
TRBD2	TRBV19	TRBJ2-5	-	CASSIGLASGGAETQYF	TGTGCCAGTAGTATAGGTCTGGCTAGCGGGGGGGCGGAGACCCAGTACTTC
-	TRBV30	TRBJ1-3	few	CAGLTGAGNTIYF	TGTGCCGGCCTTACAGGCGCTGGAAACACCATATATTTT
-	TRBV4-1	TRBJ2-3	-	CASSSGGTNTQYF	TGCGCCAGTAGCTCGGGGGGCACGAATACGCAGTATTTT
TRBD1	TRBV5-4	TRBJ2-2	-	CASSRDSNTGELFF	TGTGCCAGCAGCCGGGACAGCAACACCGGGGAGCTGTTTTTT
-	TRBV1	TRBJ1-5	once	CTSSHPAPGHFFLSNQPQHF	TGCACCAGCAGCCATCCAGCCCCGGGACACTTTTTTTTAAGCAATCAGCCCCAGCATTTT
TRBD1	TRBV5-6	TRBJ1-3	-	CASSLRGRGLSGNTIYF	TGTGCCAGCAGCTTGAGAGGCAGGGGGCTGAGTGGAAACACCATATATTTT
TRBD1	TRBV5-4	TRBJ1-3	-	CASSPRQGAGGNTIYF	TGTGCCAGCAGCCCGCGACAGGGGGCAGGCGGAAACACCATATATTTT
TRBD2	TRBV4-2	TRBJ2-2	-	CASSQDSGLAGGTRELFF	TGTGCCAGCAGCCAAGATTCGGGTCTAGCGGGGGGCACAAGGGAGCTGTTTTTT
TRBD1	TRBV11-3	TRBJ1-5	-	CASSLGDTGVQPQHF	TGTGCCAGCAGCTTGGGGGATACAGGGGTCCAGCCCCAGCATTTT
TRBD2	TRBV3-1/TRBV3-2	TRBJ2-3	-	CASSPRGGLTDTQYF	TGTGCCAGCAGCCCCCGCGGGGGGCTGACAGATACGCAGTATTTT
TRBD2	TRBV18	TRBJ2-2	-	CASPPETSFTGELFF	TGTGCCAGCCCACCCGAGACTAGCTTCACCGGGGAGCTGTTTTTT
-	TRBV27	TRBJ2-5	-	CASSYKSGQETQYF	TGTGCCAGCAGTTACAAGAGCGGGCAAGAGACCCAGTACTTC
TRBD1	TRBV19	TRBJ1-1	few	CASRSKASRQGNTEAFF	TGTGCCAGTAGATCTAAGGCGTCTAGACAGGGGAACACTGAAGCTTTCTTT
TRBD2	TRBV4-2	TRBJ2-5	-	CASSQDLSGGAGTQYF	TGTGCCAGCAGCCAAGATCTCAGCGGGGGGGCAGGGACCCAGTACTTC
TRBD2	TRBV9	TRBJ2-5	-	CASSDSPSGGGETQYF	TGTGCCAGCAGCGATTCGCCTAGCGGGGGAGGAGAGACCCAGTACTTC
-	TRBV24-1	TRBJ1-2	-	CATSDLGAGVDGYTF	TGTGCCACCAGTGATTTAGGTGCCGGGGTCGATGGCTACACCTTC
-	TRBV7-8	TRBJ1-5	-	CASSLDRYQPQHF	TGTGCCAGCAGCTTAGACAGGTATCAGCCCCAGCATTTT
TRBD1	TRBV19	TRBJ1-4	-	CASSKGTGGEEKLFF	TGTGCCAGTAGTAAAGGGACAGGGGGCGAAGAAAAACTGTTTTTT
-	TRBV11-3	TRBJ2-5	once	CASSARDSAWETQYF	TGTGCCAGCAGCGCCCGGGACTCGGCATGGGAGACCCAGTACTTC